What follows are 28 T cell receptor beta chains derived from one specimen sequenced in a study of T cell clones after liver transplantation. Some clones are missing from TCRdb's copy, which holds only in-frame ones; the method was immunoSEQ multiplex PCR. The sample includes over 100,000 clones, roughly four fifths of them seen just once. Source: CD4+ T cells from blood, taken before liver transplant. These receptors came from a human donor who received a liver transplant.

The CDR3 nucleotides are TGTGCCAGCAGCTCCGCCCGTGTTGAGCAGTTCTTC. This sequence encodes CASSSARVEQFF. The chain links TRBV11-2 to TRBJ2-1; D is undetermined. The CDR3 covers 12 residues. Per the germline V gene, CDR1 is SGHAT and CDR2 is FQNNGV. V lost 4 bases to trimming and J lost 9 bases, with 10 bases between them.

V usage is TRBV19 and J usage is TRBJ2-5, with D possibly being TRBD1 or TRBD2 (5 bases each). The V end was cut by 6 bases, the J end by 7 bases, with 21 bases between. The germline CDR1 and CDR2 sequences are LNHDA and SQIVND (reference sequence). The CDR3 is 15 amino acids. In nucleotides, the CDR3 is TGTGCCAGTAGCGCAGGATTGGGGGAAGTGGTGACCCAGTACTTC. It codes for CASSAGLGEVVTQYF.

This rearrangement joins TRBV18 to TRBJ2-7; TRBD2 might be the D (7 bases). V shed 0 bases and J shed 4 bases, with 13 bases lying between them. Germline CDR1 is KGHSH and CDR2 is LQKENI. This CDR3 comprises 15 residues. The CDR3 coding sequence is TGTGCCAGCTCACCACCGGGACTAAGGGGGTACGAGCAGTACTTC. Translating it yields CASSPPGLRGYEQYF.

This chain uses TRBV28 with TRBJ1-5; no reliable D call. Germline assignment: CDR1 MDHEN and CDR2 SYDVKM. V was clipped by 7 bases and J by 9 bases, with 13 bases between them. The CDR3 is 12 residues long. The CDR3 DNA reads TGTGCCAGCAACCAGAACCCGAGGCCCCAGCATTTT. Amino acid sequence: CASNQNPRPQHF.

This chain links TRBV23-1 with TRBJ2-7; no definite D call. TRBV23-1 is an ORF for which the function is uncertain. The CDR3 extends over 10 amino acids. Trimming took 8 bases from V and 7 from J, leaving 9 bases between them. The CDR3, as DNA: TGCGCCAGCGGCGGCGAAGAGCAGTACTTC. Translation: CASGGEEQYF.

This sequence joins TRBV11-3 and TRBJ2-1; D possibly corresponds to TRBD2 (5 bases). The CDR3 is made up of 13 amino acids. Germline V lookup: CDR1 SGHNT, CDR2 YENEEA. Trimming cost V 4 bases and J 4 bases, with 8 bases left between them. The CDR3 spells CASSSGLYNEQFF. DNA of the CDR3: TGTGCCAGCAGCTCCGGACTGTACAATGAGCAGTTCTTC.

The chain is built from TRBV10-2 and TRBJ1-1; D remains ambiguous. Germline V gene data show CDR1 as WSHSY and CDR2 as SAAADI. This CDR3 spans 10 amino acids. V was cut by 10 bases and J by 1 base, with 4 bases left in between. Written as DNA, the CDR3 is TGCGCCACCCAGAACACTGAAGCTTTCTTT. Its protein product is CATQNTEAFF.

The chain combines TRBV19 with TRBJ2-1, with 12 bases lining up with TRBD2. CDR1 is LNHDA, CDR2 SQIVND, per germline (reference sequence). The CDR3 loop spans 15 amino acids. V trimming: 5 bases; J trimming: 9 bases; junction bases outside the gene matches: 8. CDR3 amino acids: CASSSLAGGPGEQFF. The CDR3 nucleotides are TGTGCCAGTAGTTCTCTAGCGGGAGGGCCAGGTGAGCAGTTCTTC.

The chain links TRBV10-3 to TRBJ1-1; D may be TRBD1 (6 bases). Trimming shortened V by 4 bases and J by 8 bases, and 8 bases separated the two germline ends. Germline values: CDR1 ENHRY, CDR2 SYGVKD. The CDR3 loop spans 11 amino acids. The CDR3 DNA is TGTGCCATCAGTGCTACAGGGGAAGCTTTCTTT. Protein: CAISATGEAFF.

The gene calls are TRBV27 and TRBJ1-5; perhaps TRBD1 as D (5 bases). The CDR3 runs 12 residues. The germline V and J ends were trimmed by 5 bases and 10 bases, with 12 bases remaining between them. Germline V lookup: CDR1 MNHEY, CDR2 SMNVEV (reference sequence). The CDR3 here is CASSMQGTPQHF. As DNA, the CDR3 is TGTGCCAGCAGTATGCAGGGTACCCCCCAGCATTTT.

V gene TRBV7-9 combines with J gene TRBJ2-3; D ambiguous. In germline, CDR1 is SEHNR, CDR2 FQNEAQ (reference sequence). There are 13 residues in the CDR3. V was cut by 1 base and J by 6 bases, with 8 bases left in between. The CDR3 DNA is TGTGCCAGCAGCTTAGAAGTGGCGGATACGCAGTATTTT. This gives the protein CASSLEVADTQYF.

The V and J genes are TRBV6-1 and TRBJ1-5, with D perhaps TRBD1 (5 bases). There are 13 residues in the CDR3. Trimming took 6 bases from V and 3 from J, leaving 9 bases between them. Germline assignment: CDR1 MNHNS and CDR2 SASEGT. CDR3 DNA sequence: TGTGCCAGCAGGCAGGGTTTCAATCAGCCCCAGCATTTT. It codes for CASRQGFNQPQHF.

V is TRBV14 and J is TRBJ1-1, with D perhaps TRBD1 (5 bases). The CDR3 loop spans 15 amino acids. V was cut by 2 bases and J by 5 bases, with 15 bases left in between. Germline lookup yields CDR1 SGHDN and CDR2 FVKESK. The CDR3 bases are TGTGCCAGCAGCCAACGAGACAGAGGTATAACTGAAGCTTTCTTT. It is translated as CASSQRDRGITEAFF.

The chain couples TRBV4-2 to TRBJ2-6, with D unclear. CDR3 length: 15 amino acids. Trimming took off 0 bases at V and 1 base at J, with 4 bases between the two ends. Germline CDR1 is LGHNA and CDR2 is YNFKEQ. CDR3 bases: TGTGCCAGCAGCCAAGAAAGTTCTGGGGCCAACGTCCTGACTTTC. Translation gives CASSQESSGANVLTF.

V and J are TRBV12-5 and TRBJ2-5; D may be TRBD2 (6 bases). The CDR3 consists of 13 residues. The V end lost 6 bases, the J end lost 4 bases, and 12 bases lay between the germline ends. Germline CDR1 reads LGHNT; CDR2 reads FRNRAP. CDR3 coding DNA: TGTGCTAGTGGCTGGGGGGTGTCAGAGACCCAGTACTTC. Translating gives CASGWGVSETQYF. Based on the CDR3 plus reference TRBV12-5 and TRBJ2-5, the full variable domain is DARVTQTPRHKVTEMGQEVTMRCQPILGHNTVFWYRQTMMQGLELLAYFRNRAPLDDSGMPKDRFSAEMPDATLATLKIQPSEPRDSAVYFCASGWGVSETQYFGPGTRLLVL.

The chain is built from TRBV18 and TRBJ1-1; no firm D call. Looked up from germline, CDR1 is KGHSH and CDR2 is LQKENI. This CDR3 is 13 amino acids long. Trimming removed 3 bases from V and 5 bases from J, with 10 bases in between. This CDR3 reads CASSPGRPTEAFF. DNA for the CDR3: TGTGCCAGCTCACCCGGACGCCCAACTGAAGCTTTCTTT.

The V gene is TRBV5-1, the J gene TRBJ2-1; D uncertain. The CDR3 loop spans 14 amino acids. V was cut by 4 bases and J by 4 bases, with 12 bases left in between. The germline V gene encodes CDR1 SGHRS and CDR2 YFSETQ. The CDR3 nucleotides read TGCGCCAGCAGCCACTCGGACGGATACAATGAGCAGTTCTTC. Residues: CASSHSDGYNEQFF.

This chain links TRBV7-9 with TRBJ1-1, with D tentatively TRBD1 (6 bases). This CDR3 has 16 amino acids. Trimming removed 5 bases from V and 5 bases from J, with 21 bases in between. CDR1 SEHNR and CDR2 FQNEAQ come from the germline V gene (reference sequence). The CDR3, as DNA: TGTGCCAGCAGCCCGGGAACAGCACCTAGGGGGACTGAAGCTTTCTTT. It encodes CASSPGTAPRGTEAFF. Filled out from reference TRBV7-9 and TRBJ1-1, the complete variable domain reads DTGVSQNPRHKITKRGQNVTFRCDPISEHNRLYWYRQTLGQGPEFLTYFQNEAQLEKSRLLSDRFSAERPKGSFSTLEIQRTEQGDSAMYLCASSPGTAPRGTEAFFGQGTRLTVV.

V is TRBV18 and J is TRBJ2-1; no clear D gene. The CDR3 totals 14 residues. V was pared by 6 bases and J by 8 bases, with 17 bases between. Germline-derived CDR1 and CDR2 are KGHSH and LQKENI. The CDR3 DNA follows: TGTGCCAGCTCCTTTCTGGGCGACGTGTATGAGCAGTTCTTC. Protein: CASSFLGDVYEQFF.

The V gene is TRBV10-3, the J gene TRBJ2-7; unclear D gene. The CDR3 length is 14 residues. V shed 0 bases and J shed 6 bases, with 12 bases lying between them. Per the germline V gene, CDR1 is ENHRY and CDR2 is SYGVKD. CDR3 nucleotides: TGTGCCATCAGTGAGTCGATGGGGTCTGGCGAGCAGTACTTC. Translated: CAISESMGSGEQYF.

This CDR3 is CASSESGGAQDTQYF. Here the CDR3 DNA reads TGTGCCAGCAGCGAAAGCGGGGGGGCCCAAGATACGCAGTATTTT. The chain combines TRBV11-3 with TRBJ2-3; 10 bases agree with TRBD2. The V gene's germline CDR1 is SGHNT and CDR2 YENEEA. Trimming removed 5 bases from V and 5 bases from J; junction bases left unmatched: 7. This CDR3 region has 15 residues.

This sequence joins TRBV7-9 and TRBJ2-7, with TRBD2 as a possible D gene (6 bases). CDR3 length: 15 residues. V lost 0 bases and J lost 2, with 11 bases in between. Germline CDR1 and CDR2: SEHNR and FQNEAQ (reference sequence). CDR3 in DNA: TGTGCCAGCAGCTTAGCCGGAGGGTACACCTACGAGCAGTACTTC. This gives the protein CASSLAGGYTYEQYF.

This clone was counted ten times or more. The CDR3 protein is CASSLIRYEQYF. CDR3 sequence (DNA): TGTGCCAGCAGCTTAATCCGCTACGAGCAGTACTTC. This rearrangement joins TRBV11-2 to TRBJ2-7; D gene unclear. V dropped 2 bases and J dropped 3 bases, with 5 bases sitting between them. From germline, CDR1 is SGHAT and CDR2 FQNNGV. The CDR3 length is 12 residues.

The CDR3 spells CASSPGRTLIEQYF. The CDR3, as DNA: TGTGCCAGCAGCCCGGGACGGACATTAATCGAGCAGTACTTC. The V and J genes are TRBV7-2 and TRBJ2-7; D is tentatively TRBD1 or TRBD2 (5 bases each). There are 14 residues in the CDR3. In germline, CDR1 is SGHTA, CDR2 FQGNSA. Trimming took off 5 bases at V and 6 bases at J, with 17 bases between the two ends.

This clone was seen only once. The rearrangement joins TRBV5-1 to TRBJ2-7, with TRBD2 identical over 9 bases. The CDR3 is 15 residues long. J lost 7 bases, V lost 4 bases, and 12 bases had no gene match. Germline V gives CDR1 SGHRS, CDR2 YFSETQ. CDR3 sequence (DNA): TGCGCCAGCAGCCCGACTGCGGGAGGGCCTCAGGAGCAGTACTTC. It is translated as CASSPTAGGPQEQYF.

The chain is built from TRBV6-1 and TRBJ1-2; unclear D gene. The CDR3 has 14 residues. The V gene lost 7 bases and the J gene lost 3 bases, with 15 bases spanning the gap. Germline CDR1 reads MNHNS; CDR2 reads SASEGT. CDR3 residues: CASTPTGWDYGYTF. Written as DNA, the CDR3 is TGTGCCAGCACGCCAACGGGGTGGGACTATGGCTACACCTTC.

This clone has only a few counts. CDR3 nucleotides: TGTGCCACCAGCGGGACAGGGGCGAACACTGAAGCTTTCTTT. It translates to CATSGTGANTEAFF. The chain links TRBV15 to TRBJ1-1, with 10 bases fitting TRBD1. The CDR3 runs to 14 residues. The junction had 1 base not matched to a gene; V was cut back by 5 bases and J by 1 base. Germline CDR1 and CDR2: LNHNV and YYDKDF (reference sequence).

This chain links TRBV4-2 with TRBJ1-1; perhaps TRBD1 as D (5 bases). Germline V gene sequence: CDR1 LGHNA, CDR2 YNFKEQ. This CDR3 is 14 amino acids long. Trimming removed 4 bases from V and 1 base from J, with 10 bases in between. The chain's CDR3 is CASSLQQENTEAFF. For the CDR3, the DNA is TGTGCCAGCAGCCTCCAACAGGAGAACACTGAAGCTTTCTTT.